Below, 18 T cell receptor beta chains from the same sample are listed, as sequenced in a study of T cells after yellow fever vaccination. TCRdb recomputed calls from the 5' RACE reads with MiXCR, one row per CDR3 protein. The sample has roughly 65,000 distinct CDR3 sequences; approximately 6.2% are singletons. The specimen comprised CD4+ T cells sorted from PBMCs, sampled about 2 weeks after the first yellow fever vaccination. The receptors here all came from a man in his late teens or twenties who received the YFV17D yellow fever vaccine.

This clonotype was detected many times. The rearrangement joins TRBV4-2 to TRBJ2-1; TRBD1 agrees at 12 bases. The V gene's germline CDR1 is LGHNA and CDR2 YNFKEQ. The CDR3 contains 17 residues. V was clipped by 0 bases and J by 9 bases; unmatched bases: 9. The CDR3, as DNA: TGTGCCAGCAGCCAAGATATCGGGACAGGGGGCTGGAGTGAGCAGTTCTTC. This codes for CASSQDIGTGGWSEQFF.

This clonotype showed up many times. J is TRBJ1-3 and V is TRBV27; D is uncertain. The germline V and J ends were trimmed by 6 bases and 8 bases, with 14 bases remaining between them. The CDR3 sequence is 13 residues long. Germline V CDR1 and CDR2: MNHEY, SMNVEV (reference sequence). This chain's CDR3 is CASRTLTLDTIYF. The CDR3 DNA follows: TGTGCCAGCAGGACACTTACGCTGGACACCATATATTTT.

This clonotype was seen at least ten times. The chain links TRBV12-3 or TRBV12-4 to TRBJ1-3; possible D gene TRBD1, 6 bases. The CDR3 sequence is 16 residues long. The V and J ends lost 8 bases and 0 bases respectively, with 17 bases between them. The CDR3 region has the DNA TGTGCCAGCGGCCTCACTACGGGACACTCTGGAAACACCATATATTTT. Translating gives CASGLTTGHSGNTIYF.

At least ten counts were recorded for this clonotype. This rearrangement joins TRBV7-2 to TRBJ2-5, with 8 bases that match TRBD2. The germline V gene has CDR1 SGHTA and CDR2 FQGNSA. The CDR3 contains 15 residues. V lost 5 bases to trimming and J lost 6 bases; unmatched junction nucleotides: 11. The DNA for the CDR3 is TGTGCCAGCAGCCCCCCCGCGGGGGGAGCGAAGACCCAGTACTTC. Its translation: CASSPPAGGAKTQYF.

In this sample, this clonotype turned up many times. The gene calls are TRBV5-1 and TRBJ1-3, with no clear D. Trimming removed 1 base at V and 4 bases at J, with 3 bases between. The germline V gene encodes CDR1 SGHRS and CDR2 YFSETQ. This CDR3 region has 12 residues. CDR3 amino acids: CASSLIGNTIYF. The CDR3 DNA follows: TGCGCCAGCAGCTTGATCGGAAACACCATATATTTT.

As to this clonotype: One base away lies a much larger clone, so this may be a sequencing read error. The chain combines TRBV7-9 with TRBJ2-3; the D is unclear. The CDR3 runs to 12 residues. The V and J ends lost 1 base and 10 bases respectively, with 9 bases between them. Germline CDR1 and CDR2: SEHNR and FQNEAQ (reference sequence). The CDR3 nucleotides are TGTGCCAGCAGCTTAGACGCCGATGCGCAGTATTTT. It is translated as CASSLDADAQYF. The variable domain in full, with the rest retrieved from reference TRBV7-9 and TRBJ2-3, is DTGVSQNPRHKITKRGQNVTFRCDPISEHNRLYWYRQTLGQGPEFLTYFQNEAQLEKSRLLSDRFSAERPKGSFSTLEIQRTEQGDSAMYLCASSLDADAQYFGPGTRLTVL.

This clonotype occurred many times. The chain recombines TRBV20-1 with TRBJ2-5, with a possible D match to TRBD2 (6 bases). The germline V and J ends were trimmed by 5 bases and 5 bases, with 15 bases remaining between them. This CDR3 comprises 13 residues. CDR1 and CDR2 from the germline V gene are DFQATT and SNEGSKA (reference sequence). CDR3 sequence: CSARGLTHETQYF. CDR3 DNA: TGCAGTGCTCGAGGACTAACTCACGAGACCCAGTACTTC.

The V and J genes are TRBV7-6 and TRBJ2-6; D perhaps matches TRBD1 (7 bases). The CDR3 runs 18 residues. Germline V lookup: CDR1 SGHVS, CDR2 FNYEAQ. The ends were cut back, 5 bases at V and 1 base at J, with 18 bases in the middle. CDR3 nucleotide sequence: TGTGCCAGCAGCCCCGCGGGACAGTCAGTGTCTGGGGCCAACGTCCTGACTTTC. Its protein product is CASSPAGQSVSGANVLTF.

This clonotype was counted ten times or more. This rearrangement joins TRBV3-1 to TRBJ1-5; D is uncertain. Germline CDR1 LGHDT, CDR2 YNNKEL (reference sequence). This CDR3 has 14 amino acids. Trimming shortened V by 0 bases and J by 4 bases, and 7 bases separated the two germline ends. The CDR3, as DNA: TGTGCCAGCAGCCAAGACCCCCAGAATCAGCCCCAGCATTTT. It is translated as CASSQDPQNQPQHF.

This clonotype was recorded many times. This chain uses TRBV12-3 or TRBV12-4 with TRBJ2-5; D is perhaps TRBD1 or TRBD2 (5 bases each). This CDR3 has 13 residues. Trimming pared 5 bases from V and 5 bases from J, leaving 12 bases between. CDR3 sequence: CASSGGVRETQYF. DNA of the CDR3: TGTGCCAGCAGTGGGGGTGTGCGGGAGACCCAGTACTTC.

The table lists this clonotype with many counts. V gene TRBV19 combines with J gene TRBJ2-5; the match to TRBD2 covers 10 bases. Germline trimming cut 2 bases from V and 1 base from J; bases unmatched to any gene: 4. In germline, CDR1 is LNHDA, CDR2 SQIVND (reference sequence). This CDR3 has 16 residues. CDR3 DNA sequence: TGTGCCAGTAGTATAAGGGCTAGCGGGGGCCAAGAGACCCAGTACTTC. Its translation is CASSIRASGGQETQYF.

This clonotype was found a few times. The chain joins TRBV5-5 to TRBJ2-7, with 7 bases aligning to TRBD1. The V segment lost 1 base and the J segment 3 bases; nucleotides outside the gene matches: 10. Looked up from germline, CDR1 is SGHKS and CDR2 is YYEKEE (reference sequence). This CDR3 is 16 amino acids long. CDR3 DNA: TGTGCCAGCAGCTTGAACAGGGGAGTAGAGGGCTACGAGCAGTACTTC. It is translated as CASSLNRGVEGYEQYF.

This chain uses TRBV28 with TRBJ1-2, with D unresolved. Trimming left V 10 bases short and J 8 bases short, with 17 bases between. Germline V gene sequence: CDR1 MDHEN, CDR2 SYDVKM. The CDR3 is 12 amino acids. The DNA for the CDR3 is TGTGCCACCACTTCTCGGGCAGGCGGCTACACCTTC. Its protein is CATTSRAGGYTF.

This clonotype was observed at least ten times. CDR3 sequence (DNA): TGTGCCAGCAGTGATGCGTCCGGACAGGGGGTGGAGGAGCAGTTCTTC. This codes for CASSDASGQGVEEQFF. The chain couples TRBV2 to TRBJ2-1; 10 nucleotides line up with TRBD1. V was clipped by 3 bases and J by 10 bases; unmatched bases: 12. The germline gives CDR1 SNHLY, CDR2 FYNNEI. The CDR3 covers 16 residues.

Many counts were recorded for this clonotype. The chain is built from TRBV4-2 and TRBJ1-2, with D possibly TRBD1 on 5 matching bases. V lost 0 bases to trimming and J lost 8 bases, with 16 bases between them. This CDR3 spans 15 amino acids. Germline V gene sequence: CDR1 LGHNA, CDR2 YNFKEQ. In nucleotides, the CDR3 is TGTGCCAGCAGCCAAGAGGACAACTCCAGACGGGGCTACACCTTC. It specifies CASSQEDNSRRGYTF.

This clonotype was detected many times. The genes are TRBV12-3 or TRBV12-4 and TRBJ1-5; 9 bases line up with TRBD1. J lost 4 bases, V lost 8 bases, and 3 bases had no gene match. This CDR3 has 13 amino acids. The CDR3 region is CASGQGPNQPQHF. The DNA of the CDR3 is TGTGCCAGCGGACAGGGGCCGAATCAGCCCCAGCATTTT.

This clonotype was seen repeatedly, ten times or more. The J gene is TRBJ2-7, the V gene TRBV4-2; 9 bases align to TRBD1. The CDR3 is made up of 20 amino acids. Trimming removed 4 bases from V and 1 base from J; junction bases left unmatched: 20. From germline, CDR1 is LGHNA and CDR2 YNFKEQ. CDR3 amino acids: CASSRRDRASIADWSYEQYF. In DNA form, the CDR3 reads TGTGCCAGCAGCCGTCGGGACAGGGCCTCTATTGCGGATTGGTCCTACGAGCAGTACTTC.

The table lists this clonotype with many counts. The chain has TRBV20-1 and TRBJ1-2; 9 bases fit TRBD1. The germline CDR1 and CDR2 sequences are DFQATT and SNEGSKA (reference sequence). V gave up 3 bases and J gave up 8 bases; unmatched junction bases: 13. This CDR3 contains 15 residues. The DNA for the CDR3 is TGCAGTGCTAGTTCGGGCGGGACAGGGCCGGGGGGCTACACCTTC. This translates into CSASSGGTGPGGYTF.